One sample yielded the 25 T cell receptor beta chains listed below, sequenced in a study of blood T cell repertoires in COVID-19 (TCRdb year 2020). Libraries were built with the immunoSEQ multiplex PCR assay. The clones in this table, taken by TCRdb from immuneACCESS, are in-frame only. Not every clone is retained; where verified, under half of the shortfall comes from an unresolved V gene, and the cause of the rest is unknown. A total of fewer than 500,000 clones appear in this sample, around 87% of them only once. The top ten constitute roughly 1.1% of the sample. The sample taken for sequencing was PBMCs or T cells enriched from blood (not recorded which). Receptors were obtained from a man aged 25 to 40 who had recovered from COVID-19.

J is TRBJ2-7 and V is TRBV6-5; 7 bases are shared with TRBD1. Germline assignment: CDR1 MNHEY and CDR2 SVGAGI. The CDR3 length is 16 residues. The junction had 10 bases not matched to a gene; V was cut back by 4 bases and J by 1 base. CDR3 sequence (DNA): TGTGCCAGCAGTTCTTGGACAGGAGCAGGGTCCTACGAGCAGTACTTC. Protein product: CASSSWTGAGSYEQYF.

The chain recombines TRBV28 with TRBJ1-5; 7 nucleotides line up with TRBD1. V shed 6 bases, J shed 6 bases, and the junction held 14 bases outside the gene matches. Germline V gene sequence: CDR1 MDHEN, CDR2 SYDVKM. The CDR3 is 16 residues long. DNA of the CDR3: TGTGCCAGCAGCTACCTTGCAGGGGGTACCTCTCAGCCCCAGCATTTT. The encoded protein is CASSYLAGGTSQPQHF. Full variable domain (remainder filled in from reference TRBV28 and TRBJ1-5): DVKVTQSSRYLVKRTGEKVFLECVQDMDHENMFWYRQDPGLGLRLIYFSYDVKMKEKGDIPEGYSVSREKKERFSLILESASTNQTSMYLCASSYLAGGTSQPQHFGDGTRLSIL.

The J gene is TRBJ2-1, the V gene TRBV15; 10 bases line up with TRBD2. Trimming took 0 bases from V and 8 from J; bases not matched to a gene: 10. The CDR3 spans 17 residues. Germline-derived CDR1 and CDR2 are LNHNV and YYDKDF (reference sequence). The CDR3 DNA reads as TGTGCCACCAGCAGAGACGTGGGGACTAGCGCCAAGGATGAGCAGTTCTTC. Its translation: CATSRDVGTSAKDEQFF. Supplemented by reference TRBV15 and TRBJ2-1, the full variable domain reads DAMVIQNPRYQVTQFGKPVTLSCSQTLNHNVMYWYQQKSSQAPKLLFHYYDKDFNNEADTPDNFQSRRPNTSFCFLDIRSPGLGDTAMYLCATSRDVGTSAKDEQFFGPGTRLTVL.

The chain combines TRBV6-5 with TRBJ1-6; D not resolved. Trimming shortened V by 4 bases and J by 7 bases, and 11 bases separated the two germline ends. The CDR3 is 14 residues long. From germline, CDR1 is MNHEY and CDR2 SVGAGI. CDR3 amino acids: CASSFTTENSPLHF. In DNA form, the CDR3 reads TGTGCCAGCAGTTTCACCACAGAGAATTCACCCCTCCACTTT.

V is TRBV20-1 and J is TRBJ2-1; TRBD2 matches at 9 bases. The CDR3 contains 15 residues. V shed 3 bases, J shed 7 bases, and the junction held 10 bases outside the gene matches. Germline CDR1 DFQATT, CDR2 SNEGSKA (reference sequence). The CDR3 region has the DNA TGCAGTGCTAGTGGGGGGCGCGGGAGGGGGAATGAGCAGTTCTTC. It is translated as CSASGGRGRGNEQFF.

The chain is built from TRBV3-1 (or the pseudogene TRBV3-2) and TRBJ2-1; unclear D gene. Germline CDR1 is LGHDT and CDR2 is YNNKEL (reference sequence). This CDR3 spans 14 amino acids. Trimming left V 0 bases short and J 6 bases short, with 9 bases between. The CDR3 loop is CASSQESRGNEQFF. CDR3 DNA: TGTGCCAGCAGCCAAGAGTCTAGAGGCAATGAGCAGTTCTTC.

The chain uses TRBV5-1 and TRBJ2-1; perhaps TRBD2 as D (6 bases). V shed 0 bases and J shed 6 bases, with 10 bases lying between them. The germline V gene has CDR1 SGHRS and CDR2 YFSETQ. This CDR3 contains 14 residues. Here the CDR3 reads CASSLGLVGNEQFF. CDR3 bases: TGCGCCAGCAGCTTGGGACTAGTTGGCAATGAGCAGTTCTTC.

This clone was seen a few times. The V gene is TRBV10-3, the J gene TRBJ1-2, with D maybe TRBD1 (5 bases). The CDR3 contains 12 residues. Per germline, CDR1 ENHRY and CDR2 SYGVKD. Trimming removed 8 bases from V and 2 bases from J, with 9 bases in between. CDR3 bases: TGTGCCATCGAGGCAGGGAACTATGGCTACACCTTC. Protein product: CAIEAGNYGYTF.

The rearrangement uses TRBV11-3 and TRBJ1-5; D unresolved. The V end lost 7 bases, the J end lost 5 bases, and 6 bases lay between the germline ends. CDR3 length: 11 amino acids. Germline CDR1 is SGHNT and CDR2 is YENEEA. The CDR3 coding sequence is TGTGCCAGCACGAGAGATCAGCCCCAGCATTTT. The encoded protein is CASTRDQPQHF. Full variable domain (remainder filled in from reference TRBV11-3 and TRBJ1-5): EAGVVQSPRYKIIEKKQPVAFWCNPISGHNTLYWYLQNLGQGPELLIRYENEEAVDDSQLPKDRFSAERLKGVDSTLKIQPAELGDSAVYLCASTRDQPQHFGDGTRLSIL.

The rearrangement links TRBV10-3 to TRBJ1-6, with a weak D call TRBD1 (6 bases). Per germline, CDR1 ENHRY and CDR2 SYGVKD. Trimming cost V 4 bases and J 6 bases, with 10 bases left between them. The CDR3 has 14 amino acids. CDR3 in amino acids: CAISVGGRNSPLHF. The CDR3 DNA sequence: TGTGCCATCAGTGTAGGGGGACGTAATTCACCCCTCCACTTT.

The chain has TRBV9 and TRBJ1-3; TRBD1 might be the D (6 bases). Germline V gives CDR1 SGDLS, CDR2 YYNGEE. There are 16 residues in the CDR3. Between the trimmed V and J ends, which lost 0 bases and 0 bases, there was a span of 10 bases. CDR3 nucleotide sequence: TGTGCCAGCAGCGTAGAGGGGGAGGGCTCTGGAAACACCATATATTTT. Translating gives CASSVEGEGSGNTIYF.

V is TRBV9 and J is TRBJ2-2; TRBD2 matches 14 bases. Germline trimming cut 4 bases from V and 6 bases from J; bases unmatched to any gene: 2. In germline, CDR1 is SGDLS, CDR2 YYNGEE. The CDR3 has 15 residues. CDR3 bases: TGTGCCAGCAGCTCGGGACTAGCGGGAGCCGGGGAGCTGTTTTTT. This encodes CASSSGLAGAGELFF.

The chain uses TRBV19 and TRBJ1-4, with 9 bases fitting TRBD1. From germline, CDR1 is LNHDA and CDR2 SQIVND (reference sequence). V trimming: 5 bases; J trimming: 0 bases; junction bases outside the gene matches: 19. This CDR3 has 21 residues. In DNA, the CDR3 is TGTGCCAGTAGTGGGGTCCGGGACAGGGTTCTTCTCCCGGCAACTAATGAAAAACTGTTTTTT. Its protein is CASSGVRDRVLLPATNEKLFF.

V usage is TRBV3-1 (or the pseudogene TRBV3-2) and J usage is TRBJ2-2; tentative D call: TRBD2 (5 bases). Trimming shortened V by 0 bases and J by 4 bases, and 12 bases separated the two germline ends. The CDR3 runs to 16 residues. CDR1 and CDR2 from the germline V gene are LGHDT and YNNKEL (reference sequence). The CDR3 sequence: CASSQEQRAPTGELFF. The CDR3 DNA is TGTGCCAGCAGCCAAGAGCAGAGGGCCCCCACCGGGGAGCTGTTTTTT.

The chain joins TRBV3-1 (or the pseudogene TRBV3-2) to TRBJ2-5, with D possibly matching TRBD2 (6 bases). This CDR3 has 14 amino acids. V lost 3 bases and J 5 bases, leaving 13 bases between the germline ends. Germline V gene sequence: CDR1 LGHDT, CDR2 YNNKEL (reference sequence). The CDR3 bases are TGTGCCAGCAGCCATTCGGGGGTGGGGGAGACCCAGTACTTC. Translated, it gives CASSHSGVGETQYF.

The V call is TRBV7-9, the J call TRBJ2-1, with 11 bases fitting TRBD2. V was clipped by 7 bases and J by 7 bases; unmatched bases: 6. This CDR3 comprises 14 residues. Germline values: CDR1 SEHNR, CDR2 FQNEAQ (reference sequence). This CDR3 reads CASNNRTSGNEQFF. The CDR3 DNA follows: TGTGCCAGCAACAACCGGACTAGCGGGAATGAGCAGTTCTTC.

This chain uses TRBV11-2 with TRBJ1-6; TRBD1 matches at 7 bases. CDR3 length: 15 residues. J gave up 5 bases and V 5 bases, and 6 bases lay outside the gene matches. Germline-derived CDR1 and CDR2 are SGHAT and FQNNGV. The DNA for the CDR3 is TGTGCCAGCAGCCCGCAGGGGACAGATAATTCACCCCTCCACTTT. Its translation is CASSPQGTDNSPLHF.

The V and J genes are TRBV10-3 and TRBJ2-7; a possible D gene is TRBD2 (6 bases). V was pared by 0 bases and J by 0 bases, with 12 bases between. The CDR3 spans 16 residues. CDR1 and CDR2 (germline): ENHRY, SYGVKD. The CDR3 here is CAISESAGRSSYEQYF. The CDR3 DNA reads TGTGCCATCAGTGAGTCGGCGGGACGGAGCTCCTACGAGCAGTACTTC.

The rearrangement uses TRBV7-2 and TRBJ2-3; the match to TRBD2 covers 8 bases. This CDR3 region has 16 residues. V lost 4 bases to trimming and J lost 1 base; unmatched junction nucleotides: 7. Germline values: CDR1 SGHTA, CDR2 FQGNSA. Written as DNA, the CDR3 is TGTGCCAGCAGCTCGAAAACTAGCGGAGGCACAGATACGCAGTATTTT. Translating it yields CASSSKTSGGTDTQYF.

The rearrangement uses TRBV14 and TRBJ1-4; D not certain. CDR3 length: 17 amino acids. With 4 bases removed from V and 0 bases from J, the gap between germline ends came to 15 bases. CDR1 and CDR2 (germline): SGHDN, FVKESK. CDR3 coding DNA: TGTGCCAGCAGCCGCTTGACAAAACCTACAACTAATGAAAAACTGTTTTTT. Protein sequence: CASSRLTKPTTNEKLFF.

The chain's CDR3 is CASSLGTSGRAYEQYF. The DNA of the CDR3 is TGTGCCAGCAGCCTCGGGACTAGCGGGAGGGCGTACGAGCAGTACTTC. This chain joins TRBV7-8 and TRBJ2-7; the match to TRBD2 covers 16 bases. The V and J ends lost 5 bases and 4 bases, in that order; junction bases with no gene match: 5. This CDR3 region has 16 residues. Germline loops: CDR1 SGHVS, CDR2 FQNEAQ.

This chain links TRBV7-9 with TRBJ2-7; TRBD2 agrees at 8 bases. V lost 4 bases, J lost 3 bases, and 8 bases stayed unmatched. The CDR3 runs 15 residues. The germline gives CDR1 SEHNR, CDR2 FQNEAQ (reference sequence). The CDR3 is CASSSSGRSGYEQYF. In nucleotides, the CDR3 is TGTGCCAGCAGCTCGAGCGGGAGAAGCGGCTACGAGCAGTACTTC.

The sample holds one count of this clone. This chain links TRBV7-9 with TRBJ1-2; 10 nucleotides agree with TRBD1. Trimming at V came to 4 bases and at J to 6 bases, leaving 5 bases not matched to a gene. CDR3 size: 14 residues. Germline loops: CDR1 SEHNR, CDR2 FQNEAQ (reference sequence). This CDR3 reads CASSSTGTGDGYTF. The CDR3 DNA reads TGTGCCAGCAGCTCTACCGGGACAGGGGATGGCTACACCTTC. Using reference TRBV7-9 and TRBJ1-2 for the parts outside the CDR3, the full variable domain is DTGVSQNPRHKITKRGQNVTFRCDPISEHNRLYWYRQTLGQGPEFLTYFQNEAQLEKSRLLSDRFSAERPKGSFSTLEIQRTEQGDSAMYLCASSSTGTGDGYTFGSGTRLTVV.

The rearrangement links TRBV4-1 to TRBJ1-5, with 8 nucleotides matching TRBD1. Per germline, CDR1 MGHRA and CDR2 YSYEKL. Unmatched junction bases numbered 10, after V lost 0 bases and J lost 0 bases. The CDR3 extends over 19 amino acids. Here the CDR3 reads CASSQDPKDRVYSNQPQHF. CDR3 nucleotides: TGCGCCAGCAGCCAAGATCCTAAGGACAGGGTTTATAGCAATCAGCCCCAGCATTTT.

About this clone itself: Other DNA sequences in the sample encode the same CDR3. The V call is TRBV10-3, the J call TRBJ2-2, with 11 bases aligning to TRBD2. The CDR3 has 15 amino acids. J was trimmed by 5 bases and V by 2 bases; bases with no gene match: 1. CDR1 ENHRY and CDR2 SYGVKD come from the germline V gene. For the CDR3, the DNA is TGTGCCATCAGTGAGGTAGCGGGAGGGACCGGGGAGCTGTTTTTT. It codes for CAISEVAGGTGELFF.